These 20 T cell receptor beta chains share one sample of origin, sequenced in a study of blood T cell repertoires in COVID-19. Sequencing was performed with immunoSEQ multiplex PCR; in TCRdb, only in-frame clones are kept and a portion is missing. In the table there are a few hundred thousand clones, roughly 90% of which are singletons. The sample was peripheral blood. The receptors here all came from a man aged 30-40 years with acute or convalescent COVID-19.

The CDR3 loop is CASSFSSGYEQYF. The CDR3 coding sequence is TGCGCCAGCAGCTTTTCTAGCGGCTACGAGCAGTACTTC. The V call is TRBV5-1, the J call TRBJ2-7, with 7 nucleotides matching TRBD2. The CDR3 totals 13 residues. Germline CDR1 and CDR2: SGHRS and YFSETQ. The trim removed 2 bases at V and 3 bases at J, leaving 2 bases unmatched.

The V gene is TRBV10-2, the J gene TRBJ1-2; the match to TRBD1 covers 7 bases. Germline loops: CDR1 WSHSY, CDR2 SAAADI. This CDR3 comprises 15 residues. Trimming took 0 bases from V and 4 from J; bases not matched to a gene: 5. The CDR3 nucleotides read TGCGCCAGCAGTGAGTCGCAGACAGGGCCCTATGGCTACACCTTC. Translating it yields CASSESQTGPYGYTF.

This chain connects TRBV9 to TRBJ2-6, with D tentatively TRBD2 (5 bases). V gave up 4 bases and J gave up 0 bases, with 11 bases separating them. The CDR3 length is 16 residues. The germline V gene encodes CDR1 SGDLS and CDR2 YYNGEE. The CDR3 DNA reads TGTGCCAGCAGCCCAACGGCGGGCTCTGGGGCCAACGTCCTGACTTTC. It translates to CASSPTAGSGANVLTF.

The chain recombines TRBV28 with TRBJ1-1, with 10 bases that match TRBD1. Germline CDR1 and CDR2: MDHEN and SYDVKM. V shed 3 bases and J 6 bases; nucleotides not matched to a gene: 4. The CDR3 is 14 amino acids. The CDR3 loop reads CASSLDRGSAEAFF. DNA of the CDR3: TGTGCCAGCAGTTTGGACAGGGGGTCGGCTGAAGCTTTCTTT.

The rearrangement uses TRBV6-5 and TRBJ1-1, with D maybe TRBD1 (6 bases). This CDR3 is 14 amino acids long. Germline V lookup: CDR1 MNHEY, CDR2 SVGAGI. The V gene lost 8 bases and the J gene lost 1 base, with 14 bases spanning the gap. The CDR3 loop reads CASRGASRNTEAFF. DNA for the CDR3: TGTGCCAGCCGGGGGGCCTCGAGGAACACTGAAGCTTTCTTT.

This clone has just a few counts. This chain joins TRBV19 and TRBJ1-5; 8 bases line up with TRBD1. The CDR3 has 14 amino acids. Trimming removed 4 bases from V and 7 bases from J; junction bases left unmatched: 6. Germline V lookup: CDR1 LNHDA, CDR2 SQIVND (reference sequence). CDR3 amino acids: CASSNGQGGQPQHF. The CDR3 region has the DNA TGTGCCAGTAGTAACGGACAGGGTGGACAGCCCCAGCATTTT. The whole variable domain, filled in from reference TRBV19 and TRBJ1-5, reads DGGITQSPKYLFRKEGQNVTLSCEQNLNHDAMYWYRQDPGQGLRLIYYSQIVNDFQKGDIAEGYSVSREKKESFPLTVTSAQKNPTAFYLCASSNGQGGQPQHFGDGTRLSIL.

Here the CDR3 DNA reads TGCGCCAGCAGAACAGGAACATCTGGGATCGTGGGCTACACCTTC. It specifies CASRTGTSGIVGYTF. The chain combines TRBV5-1 with TRBJ1-2; D may be TRBD1 (5 bases). Germline lookup yields CDR1 SGHRS and CDR2 YFSETQ. V was clipped by 5 bases and J by 8 bases, with 22 bases between them. The CDR3 consists of 15 residues.

This clone has only one observation. The J gene is TRBJ1-5, the V gene TRBV5-1, with 8 bases fitting TRBD1. Trimming removed 4 bases from V and 4 bases from J; junction bases left unmatched: 7. Germline lookup yields CDR1 SGHRS and CDR2 YFSETQ. This CDR3 spans 15 amino acids. CDR3 in amino acids: CASSKTGGENQPQHF. The CDR3 DNA is TGCGCCAGCAGCAAAACAGGGGGAGAGAATCAGCCCCAGCATTTT.

The J gene is TRBJ1-5, the V gene TRBV21-1. TRBV21-1 is tagged as a pseudogene. The CDR3 loop spans 14 amino acids. DNA for the CDR3: TGTGCCAGCAGCAAGCGTTATAGCAATCAGCCCCAGCATTTT. Translation gives CASSKRYSNQPQHF.

With respect to this clone: Other DNA sequences in this specimen translate into the identical CDR3. The CDR3 region is CASSPLSETQYF. DNA for the CDR3: TGTGCCAGCTCACCACTGTCGGAGACCCAGTACTTC. The chain joins TRBV18 to TRBJ2-5, with D uncertain. V lost 1 base and J 5 bases, leaving 5 bases between the germline ends. Per germline, CDR1 KGHSH and CDR2 LQKENI. This CDR3 has 12 residues. Full variable domain (outside the CDR3, taken from reference TRBV18 and TRBJ2-5): NAGVMQNPRHLVRRRGQEARLRCSPMKGHSHVYWYRQLPEEGLKFMVYLQKENIIDESGMPKERFSAEFPKEGPSILRIQQVVRGDSAAYFCASSPLSETQYFGPGTRLLVL.

The CDR3 DNA sequence: TGCGCCAGCAGCCGCCCGGGAGATACGCAGTATTTT. Its protein is CASSRPGDTQYF. The chain uses TRBV5-1 and TRBJ2-3; D uncertain. The CDR3 contains 12 residues. The germline CDR1 and CDR2 sequences are SGHRS and YFSETQ. V lost 4 bases to trimming and J lost 5 bases, with 8 bases between them.

The chain recombines TRBV6-5 with TRBJ2-7; TRBD1 is a possible D gene (6 bases). Germline loops: CDR1 MNHEY, CDR2 SVGAGI. The germline V and J ends were trimmed by 6 bases and 4 bases, with 13 bases remaining between them. This CDR3 region has 13 residues. CDR3 nucleotide sequence: TGTGCCAGCAGAACCGGGACAAGGTACGAGCAGTACTTC. Protein: CASRTGTRYEQYF.

This chain connects TRBV19 to TRBJ2-7, with 9 bases identical to TRBD1. Germline CDR1 and CDR2: LNHDA and SQIVND (reference sequence). With V trimmed by 3 bases and J by 2 bases, 11 bases remained unmatched. The CDR3 consists of 17 residues. The CDR3 DNA sequence: TGTGCCAGTAGTATCGGTCCGCCGGGACAGGGCCCCTACGAGCAGTACTTC. Its protein is CASSIGPPGQGPYEQYF. Variable domain in full (rest from reference TRBV19 and TRBJ2-7): DGGITQSPKYLFRKEGQNVTLSCEQNLNHDAMYWYRQDPGQGLRLIYYSQIVNDFQKGDIAEGYSVSREKKESFPLTVTSAQKNPTAFYLCASSIGPPGQGPYEQYFGPGTRLTVT.

This chain joins TRBV2 and TRBJ2-1, with 12 bases lining up with TRBD2. Germline lookup yields CDR1 SNHLY and CDR2 FYNNEI. The CDR3 contains 16 residues. V gave up 7 bases and J gave up 6 bases; unmatched junction bases: 10. CDR3: CASNRGLAGGVNEQFF. The CDR3 DNA is TGTGCCAGCAACAGGGGCCTAGCGGGAGGGGTCAATGAGCAGTTCTTC.

The chain employs TRBV19 and TRBJ1-5, with D unclear. The germline gives CDR1 LNHDA, CDR2 SQIVND (reference sequence). This CDR3 has 16 residues. Trimming took off 3 bases at V and 0 bases at J, with 12 bases between the two ends. CDR3 region: CASSIMNQYSNQPQHF. Here the CDR3 DNA reads TGTGCCAGTAGTATTATGAATCAGTATAGCAATCAGCCCCAGCATTTT.

This chain joins TRBV30 and TRBJ1-2, with a tentative D call TRBD1 (6 bases). CDR1 is GTSNPN, CDR2 SVGIG, per germline (reference sequence). Trimming left V 8 bases short and J 3 bases short, with 13 bases between. This CDR3 is built from 12 residues. The CDR3: CALGGAYYGYTF. DNA of the CDR3: TGTGCCCTCGGGGGGGCTTACTATGGCTACACCTTC.

The chain recombines TRBV7-9 with TRBJ1-5, with D perhaps matching TRBD1 (5 bases). The CDR3 consists of 13 residues. Looked up from germline, CDR1 is SEHNR and CDR2 is FQNEAQ (reference sequence). V lost 5 bases and J lost 6, with 11 bases in between. CDR3 coding DNA: TGTGCCAGCAGCGAAATAGGGGTTCAGCCCCAGCATTTT. Protein sequence: CASSEIGVQPQHF.

The sample holds one count of this clone. This CDR3 reads CASSLAPLAGHTDTQYF. The DNA for the CDR3 is TGTGCCAGCAGCTTAGCGCCACTAGCGGGACACACAGATACGCAGTATTTT. The rearrangement joins TRBV7-6 to TRBJ2-3; 10 nucleotides agree with TRBD2. The CDR3 is made up of 17 amino acids. The V segment lost 0 bases and the J segment 2 bases; nucleotides outside the gene matches: 5. The V gene's germline CDR1 is SGHVS and CDR2 FNYEAQ.

The chain employs TRBV7-2 and TRBJ1-1; D is perhaps TRBD1 (6 bases). The V end was cut by 5 bases, the J end by 4 bases, with 11 bases between. The germline V gene encodes CDR1 SGHTA and CDR2 FQGNSA. The CDR3 is 13 amino acids. For the CDR3, the DNA is TGTGCCAGCAGCCAGGGGCAAAGCACTGAAGCTTTCTTT. Translated, it gives CASSQGQSTEAFF.

This clone occurred a few times. V is TRBV29-1 and J is TRBJ2-5; no firm D call. Germline loops: CDR1 SQVTM, CDR2 ANQGSEA. The V end was cut by 6 bases, the J end by 2 bases, with 10 bases between. The CDR3 consists of 12 residues. The chain's CDR3 is CSVSPEQETQYF. In DNA form, the CDR3 reads TGCAGCGTCTCCCCGGAGCAAGAGACCCAGTACTTC.